The subject of this entry is one T cell receptor (beta chain). Its antigen is undetermined. Germline CDR1 reads DFQATT; CDR2 reads SNEGSKA (reference sequence). There are 14 residues in the CDR3. A second PCR of roughly 7 to 11 cycles used a sample-barcoded 5' primer and a J-beta primer mix. Each cDNA molecule carried a tag from a template-switch adaptor that contained 12 random nucleotides. TCRdb recomputed calls from the 5' RACE reads with MiXCR, one row per CDR3 protein. Of about 970,000 distinct CDR3 sequences in the sample, 51% were seen once. These data are taken from a study of blood T cells in healthy people across ages. Study-level information: Capture by template switching was about one barcoded beta molecule per two T cells.

General study findings and limits: Long-lived and aged donors differed, with more naive CD4+ cells and higher diversity in the long-lived. TCR beta diversity, measured per million T cells, fell in a roughly linear way with age.

The chain combines TRBV20-1 with TRBJ2-5; TRBD2 might be the D (6 bases). Near its end, the DNA agrees better with TRBJ2-7, so the J call may be wrong. Sequencing was performed on blood. The clonotype originates from an older woman in good health. The CDR3 spells CSAREGGSFNEQYF. In nucleotides, the CDR3 is TGCAGTGCTAGAGAAGGAGGGAGTTTCAACGAGCAGTACTTC.